This TCR beta chain was identified during a study of a mutant IDH1 vaccine in newly diagnosed glioma. Study information: There were roughly 60% males and approximately 38% females among treated patients, whose mean age was approximately 38 years. It was radiotherapy, temozolomide, or both that patients received previously, with most receiving both.

Regarding this clone: The antigen is not known.

Indicated time point: week 11, during vaccination. The study gave 300 ug of mutant IDH1 20-mer peptide per vaccine dose, with topical imiquimod. There are 16 residues in the CDR3. CDR1 LGHNA and CDR2 YSLEER come from the germline V gene. Trimming took off 0 bases at V and 5 bases at J, with 13 bases between the two ends. Measured with immunoSEQ multiplex PCR; TCRdb has only the in-frame clones, and not every one. The sample has about 30,000 clones, 85% to 90% seen once. The clonotype originates from a man younger than 35 with glioma. The material was PBMCs, obtained from a glioma patient whose treatment included an IDH1 peptide vaccine. V gene TRBV4-3 combines with J gene TRBJ1-4; possible D gene TRBD1, 6 bases. Here the CDR3 reads CASSQDQGPSNEKLFF. The CDR3 DNA is TGCGCCAGCAGCCAAGATCAGGGGCCCTCGAATGAAAAACTGTTTTTT.